These T cell receptor beta chains were read from a single sample in a study of T cells after yellow fever vaccination. TCRdb redid the calling of the 5' RACE reads with MiXCR, one entry per CDR3 protein. The sample lists approximately 85,000 distinct CDR3 sequences; 13% were seen once. The sequenced sample was CD8+ T cells not binding an NS4B(214-222) dextramer, sorted from PBMCs, obtained 21 days after the first yellow fever vaccination. All receptors come from a man younger than 35 who received the YFV17D yellow fever vaccine. CDR3s leave out the opening cysteine and the closing phenylalanine or tryptophan.

V,CDR3
TRBV9,ASSVGDRAYEQY
TRBV5-1,ASSAGTGVNEQF
TRBV11-2,ASSLPSWPTRGSTDTQY
TRBV11-2,ASSPNRGLNTGELF
TRBV27,ASSSPWLAGNNEQF
TRBV5-4,ASSPIDGGADTQY
TRBV2,ASRNGVNNEQF
TRBV4-3,ASSQGVGTSYEQY
TRBV7-3,ASSFPGQGLS
TRBV29-1,SVAVSGELF
TRBV18,ASSPQGLDNEQF
TRBV5-1,ASSSRQGVFTGELF
TRBV4-2,ASSQVDRGGPRFEEF
TRBV3-1,ASSQGRWVQETQY
TRBV12-3/TRBV12-4,ASSKTWDRAESGYGYT
TRBV6-5,ASSYSGAGRGEF
TRBV12-3/TRBV12-4,ASSPGLVSYNEQF
TRBV6-1,ASSQTPGQGPYTQY
TRBV3-1,ASSRGRTDTQY
TRBV4-3,ASSQDVSRNTIY
TRBV24-1,ATSAHRTDTQY
TRBV4-1,ASSQQGGLGYT
TRBV7-2,ASSFTPGEQF
TRBV6-1,ASSQTDIYGYT
TRBV6-1,ASRLLAGGNIQY
TRBV7-3,ASSLMSGVEAF
TRBV5-4,ASSRTGEEETQY
TRBV7-8,ASSLLANQETQY
TRBV6-5,ASSYSGTALLAKNIQY
TRBV27,ASTAFGPHISNQPQH
TRBV7-9,ASSHPESTDTQY
TRBV5-1,ASSFGQGDYGYT
TRBV12-3/TRBV12-4,ASASGLRYT
TRBV6-2/TRBV6-3,ASSPGWVHSSNQPQH
TRBV4-1,ASSQAVLSSGNTIY
TRBV7-6,ASSFLAPGQGQSSYTGELF
TRBV12-5,ARWTGSHEQY
TRBV6-1,ASSPSLAASTDTQY
TRBV15,ATSRDRRLAGVHYEQY